This paragraph reports one T cell receptor beta chain. Its target is not known. This sample was included in a study of naive and memory T cell subsets. General study points: Between naive and memory subsets, TCR abundance power law exponents differed. Each distinct alpha or beta sequence counts as one clonotype. A few larger clonotypes appeared in naive repertoires, especially CD8, possibly memory cells re-expressing CD45RA.

CD4 T cells were positively selected, then CD8 T cells from the CD4-negative fraction. Both TRBC1 and TRBC2 were covered by a beta constant-region primer of two equimolar oligonucleotides. Ligated cDNA was amplified by four rounds of PCR with nested alpha and beta constant-region primers and SP2. A single record per CDR3 protein comes from TCRdb applying MiXCR to the UMI-ligation and nested PCR reads. The sample records 150,000 or so distinct CDR3 sequences, about 20% being singletons. V shed 7 bases, J shed 2 bases, and the junction held 11 bases outside the gene matches. The CDR3 spans 16 residues. From germline, CDR1 is SNHLY and CDR2 FYNNEI.

The sequence was obtained from a human donor in good health. The chain has TRBV2 and TRBJ2-7; 10 nucleotides match TRBD1. The sample taken for sequencing was naive CD4+ T cells from blood. The CDR3, as DNA: TGTGCCAGCATCCCCCCGTCAGGGACAGGGGCCTACGAGCAGTACTTC. The encoded protein is CASIPPSGTGAYEQYF.